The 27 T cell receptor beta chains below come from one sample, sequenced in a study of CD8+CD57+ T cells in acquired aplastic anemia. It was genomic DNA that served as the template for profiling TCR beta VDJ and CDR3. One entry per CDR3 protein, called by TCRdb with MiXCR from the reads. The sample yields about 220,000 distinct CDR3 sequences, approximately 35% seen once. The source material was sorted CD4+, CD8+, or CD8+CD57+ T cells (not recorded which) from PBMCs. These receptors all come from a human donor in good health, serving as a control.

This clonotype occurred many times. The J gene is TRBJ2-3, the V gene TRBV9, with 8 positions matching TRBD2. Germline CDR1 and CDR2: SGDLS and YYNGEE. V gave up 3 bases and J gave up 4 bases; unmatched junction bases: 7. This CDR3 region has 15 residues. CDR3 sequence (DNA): TGTGCCAGCAGCGATCCGAGCGGGAGAGCAGATACGCAGTATTTT. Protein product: CASSDPSGRADTQYF. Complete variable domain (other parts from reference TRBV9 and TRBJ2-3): DSGVTQTPKHLITATGQRVTLRCSPRSGDLSVYWYQQSLDQGLQFLIQYYNGEERAKGNILERFSAQQFPDLHSELNLSSLELGDSALYFCASSDPSGRADTQYFGPGTRLTVL.

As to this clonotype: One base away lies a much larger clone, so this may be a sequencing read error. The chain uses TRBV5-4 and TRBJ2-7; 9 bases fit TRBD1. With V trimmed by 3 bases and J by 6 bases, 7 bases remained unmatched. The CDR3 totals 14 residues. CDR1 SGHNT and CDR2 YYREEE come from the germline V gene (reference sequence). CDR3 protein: CASSSRTGAAEQYF. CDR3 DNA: TGTGCCAGCAGCTCGAGGACAGGGGCGGCCGAGCAGTACTTC. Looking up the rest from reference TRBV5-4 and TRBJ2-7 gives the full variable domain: ETGVTQSPTHLIKTRGQQVTLRCSSQSGHNTVSWYQQALGQGPQFIFQYYREEENGRGNFPPRFSGLQFPNYSSELNVNALELDDSALYLCASSSRTGAAEQYFGPGTRLTVT.

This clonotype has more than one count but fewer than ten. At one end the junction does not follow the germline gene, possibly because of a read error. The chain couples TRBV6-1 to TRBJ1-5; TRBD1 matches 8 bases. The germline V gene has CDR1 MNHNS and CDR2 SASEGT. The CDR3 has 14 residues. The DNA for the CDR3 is TGTACCAGCAGCTCGACAGGGGTGGGTCAGCCCCAGCATTTT. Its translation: CTSSSTGVGQPQHF.

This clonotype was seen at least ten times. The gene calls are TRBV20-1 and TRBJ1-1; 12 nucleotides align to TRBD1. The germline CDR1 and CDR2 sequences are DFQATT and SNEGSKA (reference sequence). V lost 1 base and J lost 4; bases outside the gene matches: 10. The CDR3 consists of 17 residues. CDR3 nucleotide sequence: TGCAGTGCTAGAGCCCGGGACAGGGGGCGCGTGGGCACTGAAGCTTTCTTT. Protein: CSARARDRGRVGTEAFF.

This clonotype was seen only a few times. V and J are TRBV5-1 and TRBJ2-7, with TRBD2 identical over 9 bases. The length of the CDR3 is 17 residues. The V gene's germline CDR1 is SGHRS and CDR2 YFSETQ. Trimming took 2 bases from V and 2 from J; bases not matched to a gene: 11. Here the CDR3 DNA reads TGCGCCAGCAGCTTCCGGATTAGCGGGGGACCTCCCTACGAGCAGTACTTC. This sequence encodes CASSFRISGGPPYEQYF.

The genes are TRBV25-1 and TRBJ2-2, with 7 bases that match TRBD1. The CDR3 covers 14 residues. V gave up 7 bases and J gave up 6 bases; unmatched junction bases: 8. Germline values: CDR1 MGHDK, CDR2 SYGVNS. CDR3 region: CASTSFQGAGELFF. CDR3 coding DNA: TGTGCCAGCACCAGCTTCCAGGGGGCCGGGGAGCTGTTTTTT.

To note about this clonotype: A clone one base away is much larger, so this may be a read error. The CDR3 loop reads CARSLRLSTDTQYF. The CDR3 DNA reads TGTGCCCGCAGCTTAAGGCTCAGCACAGATACGCAGTATTTT. The V call is TRBV7-8, the J call TRBJ2-3; no firm D call. Per germline, CDR1 SGHVS and CDR2 FQNEAQ. This CDR3 has 14 amino acids.

Here the CDR3 DNA reads TGCAGCGCTAGGAAACCCGATACGCAGTATTTT. Translation gives CSARKPDTQYF. The chain recombines TRBV29-1 with TRBJ2-3; D unclear. V was trimmed by 7 bases and J by 6 bases, leaving 11 bases between them. Germline lookup yields CDR1 SQVTM and CDR2 ANQGSEA. The CDR3 sequence is 11 residues long.

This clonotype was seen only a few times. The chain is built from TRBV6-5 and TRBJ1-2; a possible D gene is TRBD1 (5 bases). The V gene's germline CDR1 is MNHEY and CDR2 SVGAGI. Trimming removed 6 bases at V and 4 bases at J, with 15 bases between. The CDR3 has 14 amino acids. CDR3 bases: TGTGCCAGCAGCCCCTCGAGACAGATCTATGGCTACACCTTC. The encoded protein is CASSPSRQIYGYTF.

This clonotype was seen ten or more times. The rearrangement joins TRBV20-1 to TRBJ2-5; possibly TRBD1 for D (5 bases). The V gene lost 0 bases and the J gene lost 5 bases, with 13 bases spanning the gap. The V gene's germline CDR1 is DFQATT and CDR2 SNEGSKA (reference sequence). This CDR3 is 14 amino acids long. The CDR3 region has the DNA TGCAGTGCTAGAGATCAGGGTAGTCTGGAGACCCAGTACTTC. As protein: CSARDQGSLETQYF.

CDR3 coding DNA: TGCAGTGGAGTGCGGGGCGGGCAAGAGACCCAGTACTTC. Its protein is CSGVRGGQETQYF. V gene TRBV29-1 combines with J gene TRBJ2-5; perhaps TRBD2 as D (6 bases). The germline V gene has CDR1 SQVTM and CDR2 ANQGSEA. This CDR3 is 13 amino acids long.

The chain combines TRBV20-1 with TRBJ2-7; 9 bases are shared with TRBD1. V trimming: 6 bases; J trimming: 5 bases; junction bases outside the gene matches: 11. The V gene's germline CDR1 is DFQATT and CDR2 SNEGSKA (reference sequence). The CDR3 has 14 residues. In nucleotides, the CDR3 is TGCAGTGCGGGGAAAGGACAGGGGAATAACGAGCAGTACTTC. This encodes CSAGKGQGNNEQYF.

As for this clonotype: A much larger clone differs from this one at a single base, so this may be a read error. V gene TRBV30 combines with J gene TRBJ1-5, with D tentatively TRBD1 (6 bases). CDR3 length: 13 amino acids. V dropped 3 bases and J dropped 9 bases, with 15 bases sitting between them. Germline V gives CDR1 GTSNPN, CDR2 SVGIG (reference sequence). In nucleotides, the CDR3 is TGTGCCTGGAGCCAAAAGGGGGGTCGGCCCCAGCATTTT. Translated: CAWSQKGGRPQHF.

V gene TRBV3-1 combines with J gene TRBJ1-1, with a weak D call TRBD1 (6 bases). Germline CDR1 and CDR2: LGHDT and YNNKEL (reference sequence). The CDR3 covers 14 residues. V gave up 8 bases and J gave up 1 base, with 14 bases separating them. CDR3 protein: CASGDQGQNTEAFF. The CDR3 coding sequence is TGTGCCAGCGGAGACCAGGGACAGAACACTGAAGCTTTCTTT.

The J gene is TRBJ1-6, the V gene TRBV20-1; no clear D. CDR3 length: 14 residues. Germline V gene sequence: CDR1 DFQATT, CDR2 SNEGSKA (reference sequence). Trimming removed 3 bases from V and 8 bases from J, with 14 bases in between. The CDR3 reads CSASSLVDDSPLHF. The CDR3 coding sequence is TGCAGTGCTAGTTCCCTGGTTGATGATTCACCCCTCCACTTT.

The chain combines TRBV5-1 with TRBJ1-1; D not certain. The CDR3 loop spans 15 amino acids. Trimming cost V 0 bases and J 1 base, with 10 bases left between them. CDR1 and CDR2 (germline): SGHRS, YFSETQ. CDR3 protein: CASSLVFSGNTEAFF. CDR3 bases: TGCGCCAGCAGCTTGGTGTTTTCAGGGAACACTGAAGCTTTCTTT.

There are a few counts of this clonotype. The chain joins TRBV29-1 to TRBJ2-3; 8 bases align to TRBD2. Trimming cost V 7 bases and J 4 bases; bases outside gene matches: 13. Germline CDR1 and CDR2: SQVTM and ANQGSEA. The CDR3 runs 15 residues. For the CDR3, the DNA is TGCAGCGCCGCCCGGACTAGCACCTTCTCAGATACGCAGTATTTT. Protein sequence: CSAARTSTFSDTQYF.

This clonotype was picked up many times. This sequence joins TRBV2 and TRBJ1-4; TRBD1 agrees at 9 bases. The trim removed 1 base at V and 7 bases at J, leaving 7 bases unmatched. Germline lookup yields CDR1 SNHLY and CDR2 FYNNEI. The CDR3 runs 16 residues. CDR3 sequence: CASSEGGQGGGEKLFF. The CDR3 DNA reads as TGTGCCAGCAGTGAAGGGGGACAGGGAGGGGGTGAAAAACTGTTTTTT.

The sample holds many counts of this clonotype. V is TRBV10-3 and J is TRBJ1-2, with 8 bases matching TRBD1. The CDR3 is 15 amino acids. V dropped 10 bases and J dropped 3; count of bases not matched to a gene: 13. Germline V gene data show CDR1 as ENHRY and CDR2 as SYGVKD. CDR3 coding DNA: TGTGCCACCTCTGGGGCAGGGGGCGCCTACTATGGCTACACCTTC. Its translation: CATSGAGGAYYGYTF.

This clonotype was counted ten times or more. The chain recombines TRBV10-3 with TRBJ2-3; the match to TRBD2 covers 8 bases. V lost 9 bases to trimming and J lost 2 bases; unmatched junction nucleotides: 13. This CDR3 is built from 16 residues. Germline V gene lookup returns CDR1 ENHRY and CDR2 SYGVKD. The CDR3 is CAIGSMAGGTTDTQYF. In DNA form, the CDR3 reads TGTGCCATTGGTTCAATGGCGGGAGGAACCACAGATACGCAGTATTTT.

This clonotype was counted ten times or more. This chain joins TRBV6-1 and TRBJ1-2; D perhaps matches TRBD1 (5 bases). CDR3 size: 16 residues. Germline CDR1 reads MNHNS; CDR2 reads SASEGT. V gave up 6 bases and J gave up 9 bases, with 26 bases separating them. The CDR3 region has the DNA TGTGCCAGCAGGGGCACAGGCGAACGAGGGAAAGAACGCTACACCTTC. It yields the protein CASRGTGERGKERYTF.

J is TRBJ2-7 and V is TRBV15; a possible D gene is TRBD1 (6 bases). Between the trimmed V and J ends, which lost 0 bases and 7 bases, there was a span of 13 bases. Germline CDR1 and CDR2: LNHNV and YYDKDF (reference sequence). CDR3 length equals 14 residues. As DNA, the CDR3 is TGTGCCACCAGCAGAGATCACAGCCAGGGGGAGCAGTACTTC. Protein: CATSRDHSQGEQYF.

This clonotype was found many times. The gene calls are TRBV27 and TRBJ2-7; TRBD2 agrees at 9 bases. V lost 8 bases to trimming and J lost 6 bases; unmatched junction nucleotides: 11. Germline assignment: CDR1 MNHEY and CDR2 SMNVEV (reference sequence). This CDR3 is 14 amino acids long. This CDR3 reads CASGTLIAGVEQYF. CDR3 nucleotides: TGTGCCAGCGGTACCCTAATAGCGGGAGTCGAGCAGTACTTC.

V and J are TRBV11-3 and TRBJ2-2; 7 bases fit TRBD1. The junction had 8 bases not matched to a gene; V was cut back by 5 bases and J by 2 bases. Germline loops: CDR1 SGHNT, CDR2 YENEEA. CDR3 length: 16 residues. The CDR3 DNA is TGTGCCAGCAGCCGTTACAGGGGCCAAAACACCGGGGAGCTGTTTTTT. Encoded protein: CASSRYRGQNTGELFF.

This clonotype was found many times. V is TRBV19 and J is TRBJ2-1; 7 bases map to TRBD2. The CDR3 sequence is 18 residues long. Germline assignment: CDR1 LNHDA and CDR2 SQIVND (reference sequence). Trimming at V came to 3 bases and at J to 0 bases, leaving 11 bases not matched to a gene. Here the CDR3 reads CASSMVLAETSSYNEQFF. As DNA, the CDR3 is TGTGCCAGTAGTATGGTCCTAGCGGAAACCAGCTCCTACAATGAGCAGTTCTTC.

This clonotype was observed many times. CDR3 bases: TGCGCCAGCAGCTCGGACAGCTCTGGAAACACCATATATTTT. The encoded protein is CASSSDSSGNTIYF. The chain recombines TRBV5-1 with TRBJ1-3; D may be TRBD1 (6 bases). The CDR3 spans 14 residues. Germline lookup yields CDR1 SGHRS and CDR2 YFSETQ. V lost 3 bases, J lost 0 bases, and 7 bases lay in between.

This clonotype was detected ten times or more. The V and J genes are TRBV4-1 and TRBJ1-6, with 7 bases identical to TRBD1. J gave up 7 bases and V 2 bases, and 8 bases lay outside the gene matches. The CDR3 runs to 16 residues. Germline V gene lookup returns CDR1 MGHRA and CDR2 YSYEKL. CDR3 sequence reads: CASSQTRTGQNSPLHF. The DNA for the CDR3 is TGCGCCAGCAGCCAAACTCGGACAGGCCAAAATTCACCCCTCCACTTT.